The TCR beta chain described here comes from a study of blood T cell repertoires in COVID-19. Across the whole study: Samples taken during acute and convalescent COVID-19 were collected in the United States, Italy and Spain. T cells, B-cell-depleted T cells, or PBMCs supplied cDNA or gDNA.

Germline loops: CDR1 SGHTA, CDR2 FQGTGA. Trimming cost V 1 base and J 10 bases; bases outside gene matches: 4. There are 13 residues in the CDR3. Study processing details: Reference gene primer amplification yielded estimated nucleated cell counts. The repertoire was sequenced with immunoSEQ multiplex PCR; TCRdb's copy has only in-frame clones and lacks some. For V, J and clone size, that table is used; D and trimming come from the DNA. The sample holds under 150,000 clones, approximately 85% seen once. The rearrangement links TRBV7-3 to TRBJ2-1, with 7 nucleotides matching TRBD1. Sequenced material: peripheral blood. The origin of this receptor is a human donor in a cohort sampled during active COVID-19. CDR3 sequence reads: CASSLKGAKEQFF. In DNA, the CDR3 is TGTGCCAGCAGCTTAAAGGGGGCAAAGGAGCAGTTCTTC.